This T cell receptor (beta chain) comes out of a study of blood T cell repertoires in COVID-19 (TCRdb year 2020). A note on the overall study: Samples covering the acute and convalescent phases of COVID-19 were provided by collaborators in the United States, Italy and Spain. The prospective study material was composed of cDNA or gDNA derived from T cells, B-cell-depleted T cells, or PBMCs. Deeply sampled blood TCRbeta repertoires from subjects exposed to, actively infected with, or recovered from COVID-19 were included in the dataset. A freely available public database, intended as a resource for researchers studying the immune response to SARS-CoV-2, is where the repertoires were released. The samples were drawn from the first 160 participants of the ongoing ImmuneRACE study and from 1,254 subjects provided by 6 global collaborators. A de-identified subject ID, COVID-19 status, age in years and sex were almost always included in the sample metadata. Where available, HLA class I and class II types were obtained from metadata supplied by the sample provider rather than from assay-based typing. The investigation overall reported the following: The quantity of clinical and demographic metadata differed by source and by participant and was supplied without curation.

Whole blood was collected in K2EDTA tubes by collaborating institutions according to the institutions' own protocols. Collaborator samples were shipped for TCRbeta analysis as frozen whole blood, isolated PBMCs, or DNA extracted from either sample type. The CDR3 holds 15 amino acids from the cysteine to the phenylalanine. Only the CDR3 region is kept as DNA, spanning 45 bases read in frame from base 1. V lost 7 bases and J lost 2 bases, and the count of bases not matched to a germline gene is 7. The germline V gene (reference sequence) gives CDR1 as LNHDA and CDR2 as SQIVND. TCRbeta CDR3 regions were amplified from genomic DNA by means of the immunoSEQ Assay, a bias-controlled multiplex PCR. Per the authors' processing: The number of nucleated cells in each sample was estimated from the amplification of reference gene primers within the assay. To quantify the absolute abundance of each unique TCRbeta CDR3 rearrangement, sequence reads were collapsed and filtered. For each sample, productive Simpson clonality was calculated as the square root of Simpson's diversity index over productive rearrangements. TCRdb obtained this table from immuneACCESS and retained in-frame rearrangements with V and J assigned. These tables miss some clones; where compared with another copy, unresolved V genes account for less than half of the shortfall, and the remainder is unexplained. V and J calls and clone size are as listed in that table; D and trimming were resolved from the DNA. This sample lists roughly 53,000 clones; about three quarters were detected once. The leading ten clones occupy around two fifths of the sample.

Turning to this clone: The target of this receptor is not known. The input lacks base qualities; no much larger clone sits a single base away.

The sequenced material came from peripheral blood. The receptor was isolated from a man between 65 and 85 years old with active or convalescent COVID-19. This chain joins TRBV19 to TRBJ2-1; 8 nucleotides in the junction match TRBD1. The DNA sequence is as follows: TGTGCCAGTACCACCGGGACAGGAACCTACAATGAGCAGTTCTTC. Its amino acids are CASTTGTGTYNEQFF.